This T cell receptor beta chain was retrieved from a study of T cell responses to AZD1222 COVID-19 vaccine. Measured with immunoSEQ multiplex PCR; TCRdb has only the in-frame clones, and not every one. Of 150,000 to 200,000 clones in the sample, approximately 90% were seen once. The CDR3 has 11 residues. Germline V gene data show CDR1 as MNHEY and CDR2 as SVGAGI. The germline V and J ends were trimmed by 6 bases and 8 bases, with 7 bases remaining between them. The sequencing here drew on peripheral blood, taken on day 0 of AZD1222 vaccination. V is TRBV6-5 and J is TRBJ1-4; possible D gene TRBD1, 6 bases. This TCR was sampled from an adult in good health. CDR3 residues: CASSRGEKLFF. The CDR3 nucleotides are TGTGCCAGCAGCAGGGGAGAAAAACTGTTTTTT.